This TCR beta chain emerged from a study of response to subunit inactivated influenza vaccine. A remark on this clonotype: What it recognizes is unknown.

MiXCR was run by TCRdb on the RT-PCR reads, yielding one entry per CDR3 protein. The data hold approximately 480,000 distinct CDR3 sequences, with approximately 11% observed a single time. General observations from the study: With each seasonal influenza vaccination, the authors suggested, few new T cells are recruited.

V lost 8 bases to trimming and J lost 1 base, with 8 bases between them. The CDR3 covers 13 residues. Looked up from germline, CDR1 is SSHAT and CDR2 is FNYEAQ (reference sequence). Source: PBMCs from blood, taken 45 days after vaccination. This chain connects TRBV7-7 to TRBJ2-2; TRBD2 might be the D (6 bases). This TCR was sampled from a man aged 45-65 years who received an inactivated influenza vaccine. DNA for the CDR3: TGTGCCAGCCGGGACTTGAACACCGGGGAGCTGTTTTTT. It is translated as CASRDLNTGELFF.